The entry below describes one TCR beta chain. Its cognate antigen is unknown. This specimen belongs to a study of Tregs in tolerant kidney transplant recipients. Unstimulated regulatory T cells (CD4+CD25+CD127-), CD4+CD25- non-regulatory cells, CD4 and CD8 cells were FACS-sorted from thawed PBMCs. Sequenced by immunoSEQ multiplex PCR; TCRdb stores in-frame clones only, minus some. This table has 75,000 to 95,000 clones, more than 80% appearing once. This CDR3 is 13 amino acids long. J gave up 5 bases and V 5 bases, and 3 bases lay outside the gene matches. Germline V gene sequence: CDR1 SEHNR, CDR2 FQNEAQ (reference sequence). General study points: Tregs expanded with activated donor B cells seemed most donor-specific.

Material: CD8+ T cells from blood. The sequence was collected from a human donor in good health. The V call is TRBV7-9, the J call TRBJ1-1; 9 bases are a match to TRBD1. The CDR3 nucleotides read TGTGCCAGCAGCCCCGGGACAGGGACTGAAGCTTTCTTT. It codes for CASSPGTGTEAFF.